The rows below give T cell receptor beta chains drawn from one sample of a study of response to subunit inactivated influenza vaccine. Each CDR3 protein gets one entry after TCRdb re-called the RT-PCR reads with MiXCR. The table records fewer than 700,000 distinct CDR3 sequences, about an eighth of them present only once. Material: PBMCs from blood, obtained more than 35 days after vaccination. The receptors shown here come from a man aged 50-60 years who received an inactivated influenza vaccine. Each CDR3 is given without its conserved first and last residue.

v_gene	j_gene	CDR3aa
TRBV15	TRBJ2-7	ATSRAPGLEQY
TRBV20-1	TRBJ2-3	SAQNWRENTDTQY
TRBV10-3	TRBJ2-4	AISENGGGIQY
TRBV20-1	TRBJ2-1	STREQGRFNEQF
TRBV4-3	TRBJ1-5	ASSQEPVQDINQPQH
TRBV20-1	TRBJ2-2	SARPGGTGELF
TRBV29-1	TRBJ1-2	SVEATTGLIGYT
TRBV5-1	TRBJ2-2	ASSSRDREAGELF
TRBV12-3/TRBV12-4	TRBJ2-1	ASSLVGSGEQF
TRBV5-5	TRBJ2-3	ASSQGGLAGTDTQY
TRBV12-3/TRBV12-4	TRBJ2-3	ASSLGAASTDTQY
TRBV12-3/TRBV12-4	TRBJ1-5	ASRLRAVRGPQH
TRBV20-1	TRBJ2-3	SARPHPSTDTQY
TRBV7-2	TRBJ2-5	ASSLGTGERQTQY
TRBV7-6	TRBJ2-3	ASTHRADGWDTQY
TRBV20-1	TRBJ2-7	SARAGTGYHEQY
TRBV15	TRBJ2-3	ATSKKYGLGTSDTQY
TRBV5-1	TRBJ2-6	ASSLGLAGEYGANVLT
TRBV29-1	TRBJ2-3	SVEESTDTQY
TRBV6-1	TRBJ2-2	ASRKAGAHTGELF
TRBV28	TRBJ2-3	ASSSPGDGAGDTQY
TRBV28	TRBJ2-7	ASSLVGAHTSDEQY
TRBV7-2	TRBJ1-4	ASSYGGEEKLF
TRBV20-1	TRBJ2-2	SARPGTSITGELF
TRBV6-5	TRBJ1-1	ASSHGTEAF
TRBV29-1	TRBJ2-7	SVDQGTYEQY
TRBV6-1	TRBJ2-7	ASSGPGQSTREQY
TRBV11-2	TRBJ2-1	ASSFTPGLARTNEQF
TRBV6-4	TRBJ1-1	ASSPTGSNTEAF
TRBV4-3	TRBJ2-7	ASSQDPLDRGGEQY
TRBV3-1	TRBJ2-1	ASSQDPRTKRPGLADNEQF
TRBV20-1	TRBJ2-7	SAMGRGYEQY
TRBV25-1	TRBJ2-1	ASRETGWSNEQF
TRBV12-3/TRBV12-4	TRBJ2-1	ASNPYGYNEQF
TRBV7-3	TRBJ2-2	ASSSGGLGTGELF
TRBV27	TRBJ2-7	ASRRQGTYEQY
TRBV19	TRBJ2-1	ATSLAEIYNEQF
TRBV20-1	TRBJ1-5	SARGAASNQPQH
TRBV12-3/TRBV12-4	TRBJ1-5	ASSTDRGSNQPQH
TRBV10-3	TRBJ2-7	AISESVGIAYEQY
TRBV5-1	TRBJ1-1	ASREGLRNTEAF
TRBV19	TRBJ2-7	ASSMGLVYEQY
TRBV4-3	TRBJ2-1	ASSQASYSGGAYNEQF
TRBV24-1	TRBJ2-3	ATSDPEREVRNTQY
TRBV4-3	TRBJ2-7	ASSHIGGFEQY
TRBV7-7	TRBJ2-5	ASSFSGTETQY
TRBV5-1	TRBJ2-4	ASILDGGNPNIQY
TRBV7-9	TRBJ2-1	ASSSFSGFRTYNEQF
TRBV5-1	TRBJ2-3	ASSLLELDTQY
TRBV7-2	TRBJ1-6	ASSLAQSRSPLH
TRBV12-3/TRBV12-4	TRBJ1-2	ASSPDRASGYT